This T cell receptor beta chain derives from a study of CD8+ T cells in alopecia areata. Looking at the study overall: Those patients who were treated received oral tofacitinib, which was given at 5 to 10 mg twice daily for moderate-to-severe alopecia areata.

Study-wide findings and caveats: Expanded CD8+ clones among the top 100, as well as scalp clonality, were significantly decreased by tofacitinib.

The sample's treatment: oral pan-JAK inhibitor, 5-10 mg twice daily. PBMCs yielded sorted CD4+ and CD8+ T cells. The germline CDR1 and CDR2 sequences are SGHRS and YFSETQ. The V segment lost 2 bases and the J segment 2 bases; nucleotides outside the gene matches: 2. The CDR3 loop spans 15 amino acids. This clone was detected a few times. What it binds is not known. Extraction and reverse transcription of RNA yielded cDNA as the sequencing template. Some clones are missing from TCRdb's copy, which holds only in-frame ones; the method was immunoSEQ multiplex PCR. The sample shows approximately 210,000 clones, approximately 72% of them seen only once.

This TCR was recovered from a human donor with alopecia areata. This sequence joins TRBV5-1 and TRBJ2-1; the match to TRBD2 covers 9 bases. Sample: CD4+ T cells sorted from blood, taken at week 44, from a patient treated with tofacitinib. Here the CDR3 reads CASSLGGGAYNEQFF. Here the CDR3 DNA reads TGCGCCAGCAGCTTAGGCGGGGGGGCCTACAATGAGCAGTTCTTC.